The rows below give T cell receptor beta chains drawn from one sample of a study of T cells expressing NK-cell markers. One entry per CDR3 protein, without DNA, is what TCRdb gives after re-calling the 5' RACE reads. The sample has over 150,000 distinct CDR3 sequences, and its top ten clones hold around a third. The sequenced sample was blood T cells: a sorted CD56 or NKG2C T cell subset, CD4+ or CD8+ T cells, or bulk PBMC T cells (not recorded which). These receptors all stem from a woman in her forties or fifties in good health. CDR3s include the opening cysteine and the closing phenylalanine or tryptophan. The order of the fields is V gene, J gene, CDR3 protein.

v_gene: TRBV6-5
j_gene: TRBJ1-1
CDR3aa: CASGVGPESNTEAFF

v_gene: TRBV6-5
j_gene: TRBJ2-2
CDR3aa: CASSQNSGELFF

v_gene: TRBV14
j_gene: TRBJ2-1
CDR3aa: CASSQIFGNPGNEQFF

v_gene: TRBV20-1
j_gene: TRBJ2-5
CDR3aa: CSARDLGGWGETQYF

v_gene: TRBV4-2
j_gene: TRBJ2-3
CDR3aa: CASSQRFGEMQYF

v_gene: TRBV11-2
j_gene: TRBJ2-7
CDR3aa: CASSLERTYEQYF

v_gene: TRBV4-1
j_gene: TRBJ2-1
CDR3aa: CASSQVGNNEQFF

v_gene: TRBV24-1
j_gene: TRBJ2-3
CDR3aa: CATSDLGAGGTTDTQYF

v_gene: TRBV29-1
j_gene: TRBJ2-1
CDR3aa: CLAVSGLTNEQFF

v_gene: TRBV11-2
j_gene: TRBJ2-5
CDR3aa: CATYAPLAGGEETQYF

v_gene: TRBV18
j_gene: TRBJ2-7
CDR3aa: CASSPSLAGVEQYF

v_gene: TRBV11-2
j_gene: TRBJ2-2
CDR3aa: CASSLELTGIGDTGELFF

v_gene: TRBV20-1
j_gene: TRBJ2-5
CDR3aa: CSATRAGAGGETQYF

v_gene: TRBV9
j_gene: TRBJ1-1
CDR3aa: CASSGDSSNTEAFF

v_gene: TRBV2
j_gene: TRBJ2-7
CDR3aa: CASSPGLRYEQYF

v_gene: TRBV27
j_gene: TRBJ2-2
CDR3aa: CASTVEGLTGELFF

v_gene: TRBV6-1
j_gene: TRBJ2-2
CDR3aa: CASSEFGTGYTGELFF

v_gene: TRBV5-1
j_gene: TRBJ1-1
CDR3aa: CASSLAGTGGPGPEAFF

v_gene: TRBV9
j_gene: TRBJ2-1
CDR3aa: CASSGGILSYNEQFF

v_gene: TRBV5-4
j_gene: TRBJ1-6
CDR3aa: CASSPAGDYNSPLHF

v_gene: TRBV25-1
j_gene: TRBJ1-2
CDR3aa: CASSKEGVHGYTF

v_gene: TRBV10-3
j_gene: TRBJ2-3
CDR3aa: CAISAGLAGPDTQYF

v_gene: TRBV20-1
j_gene: TRBJ2-1
CDR3aa: CSAPQGANEQFF

v_gene: TRBV12-3/TRBV12-4
j_gene: TRBJ2-7
CDR3aa: CASSLAIAGVEQYF

v_gene: TRBV12-3/TRBV12-4
j_gene: TRBJ1-1
CDR3aa: CASSGLVQLNTEAFF

v_gene: TRBV11-3
j_gene: TRBJ1-1
CDR3aa: CASSLGERTEAFF

v_gene: TRBV12-3/TRBV12-4
j_gene: TRBJ1-4
CDR3aa: CASSFEPTGDEKLFF

v_gene: TRBV3-1
j_gene: TRBJ2-3
CDR3aa: CASSQREGTDTQYF

v_gene: TRBV11-2
j_gene: TRBJ2-1
CDR3aa: CASSLGGRTSYNEQFF

v_gene: TRBV12-3/TRBV12-4
j_gene: TRBJ2-6
CDR3aa: CASSSGRSGANVLTF

v_gene: TRBV13
j_gene: TRBJ2-7
CDR3aa: CASSPQSHEQYF

v_gene: TRBV12-3/TRBV12-4
j_gene: TRBJ2-5
CDR3aa: CASSSFASPAPYQETQYF

v_gene: TRBV7-8
j_gene: TRBJ1-1
CDR3aa: CASSHGPWDTEAFF

v_gene: TRBV18
j_gene: TRBJ2-2
CDR3aa: CASSYRGPSNTGELFF

v_gene: TRBV2
j_gene: TRBJ2-1
CDR3aa: CASSEPHRGGSDYSYNEQFF

v_gene: TRBV3-1
j_gene: TRBJ2-5
CDR3aa: CASSQDDGKGQETQYF

v_gene: TRBV27
j_gene: TRBJ2-1
CDR3aa: CASSLGQGWNEQFF

v_gene: TRBV4-1
j_gene: TRBJ2-7
CDR3aa: CASSQDLGLPYEQYF

v_gene: TRBV5-6
j_gene: TRBJ2-1
CDR3aa: CASSPSQGSSYNEQFF

v_gene: TRBV5-1
j_gene: TRBJ1-1
CDR3aa: CASSVWTGSTAPDTFF

v_gene: TRBV29-1
j_gene: TRBJ2-1
CDR3aa: CSVEGQVYNEQFF

v_gene: TRBV5-1
j_gene: TRBJ2-2
CDR3aa: CASGVGAGELFF

v_gene: TRBV5-5
j_gene: TRBJ2-2
CDR3aa: CASSKQGTENTGELFF

v_gene: TRBV9
j_gene: TRBJ2-7
CDR3aa: CASSPPRSGPGEQYF

v_gene: TRBV29-1
j_gene: TRBJ2-1
CDR3aa: CSVESLAGANEQFF

v_gene: TRBV11-1
j_gene: TRBJ2-1
CDR3aa: CASSLAIVPPDNEQFF

v_gene: TRBV13
j_gene: TRBJ2-5
CDR3aa: CASSPGGMGKETQYF

v_gene: TRBV12-3/TRBV12-4
j_gene: TRBJ1-1
CDR3aa: CASGGLDTEAFF

v_gene: TRBV4-1
j_gene: TRBJ2-2
CDR3aa: CASSQRGPGELFF

v_gene: TRBV27
j_gene: TRBJ1-2
CDR3aa: CASSQLTGDGYTF

v_gene: TRBV9
j_gene: TRBJ2-7
CDR3aa: CASSVVGLAGYEQYF

v_gene: TRBV4-1
j_gene: TRBJ2-1
CDR3aa: CASSPRGTRADEQFF

v_gene: TRBV27
j_gene: TRBJ2-2
CDR3aa: CASSFGVTGELFF

v_gene: TRBV21-1
j_gene: TRBJ2-5
CDR3aa: CASSKGNRVQETQYF